A selection of T cell receptor beta chains follows, all from one sample in a study of blood T cell repertoires in COVID-19. Libraries were prepared by immunoSEQ multiplex PCR; TCRdb keeps only in-frame clonotypes and omits some of them. The sample shows about 150,000 clones, approximately 90% of them seen only once. The sequencing sample was made of peripheral blood. These receptors originate from a woman in her thirties or forties with acute or convalescent COVID-19. CDR3s include the opening cysteine and the closing phenylalanine or tryptophan. Each record gives: CDR3 length, V gene, J gene, CDR3 protein.

11	TRBV7-2	TRBJ2-7	CASSPGYEQYF
12	TRBV6-5	TRBJ2-7	CACKDSVYEQYF
13	TRBV7-6	TRBJ1-5	CASSLAQNQPQHF
13	TRBV12-3/TRBV12-4	TRBJ1-2	CASSLGQGQGYTF
18	TRBV18	TRBJ2-6	CASSPLKREGVGANVLTF
15	TRBV5-1	TRBJ1-1	CASSLSGAPSPEAFF
13	TRBV5-6	TRBJ2-7	CASRFKVGGEQYF
16	TRBV5-1	TRBJ1-1	CASSLVGRGMNTEAFF
13	TRBV5-4	TRBJ1-4	CASSKDSDEKLFF
14	TRBV5-1	TRBJ2-3	CASSLDDGGDTQYF
15	TRBV6-5	TRBJ2-7	CASESLRGNRYEQYF
16	TRBV11-2	TRBJ2-7	CASRPRGNGLLDEQYF
16	TRBV7-3	TRBJ2-3	CASSGTSGGASDTQYF
12	TRBV7-2	TRBJ2-5	CASSFPRETQYF
14	TRBV15	TRBJ1-2	CATNNIHRDYGYTF
15	TRBV3-1/TRBV3-2	TRBJ2-7	CASSPGTGGPGEQYF
16	TRBV5-1	TRBJ1-5	CASSPTTGGGNQPQHF
17	TRBV27	TRBJ1-2	CASSFLSHTGQLYGYTF
11	TRBV20-1	TRBJ1-2	CSARGTGSYTF
16	TRBV7-8	TRBJ1-5	CASSSWTGASNQPQHF
16	TRBV4-2	TRBJ1-2	CASSQERGGTNYGYTF
15	TRBV14	TRBJ1-6	CASSRGRRYNSPLHF
15	TRBV7-8	TRBJ2-7	CASSHSRDYGYEQYF
13	TRBV14	TRBJ2-1	CASSLRLRGEQFF
18	TRBV24-1	TRBJ2-1	CATSDFKTGLTSYNEQFF
16	TRBV4-1	TRBJ2-3	CASSQEGTGGGDTQYF
14	TRBV2	TRBJ2-7	CASLRDRSSYEQYF
10	TRBV29-1	TRBJ1-1	CSVRTVEAFF
15	TRBV3-1/TRBV3-2	TRBJ2-1	CASSQASGGVGEQFF
14	TRBV7-8	TRBJ2-1	CASSKGDRYNEQFF
15	TRBV3-1/TRBV3-2	TRBJ1-3	CASSQGQTSGNTIYF
15	TRBV18	TRBJ1-6	CASSPGRGTNSPLHF
13	TRBV11-3	TRBJ2-7	CASSEAAAYEQYF
14	TRBV7-2	TRBJ2-1	CAIGLAGGPNEQFF
14	TRBV7-3	TRBJ2-2	CASGSGLTTGELFF